This entry concerns a single T cell receptor (beta chain). As yet, its antigen is unknown. The sample comes from a study of T-cell reconstitution after alpha-beta-depleted transplantation in children. Study-level findings and limits: Reports say that about two months after transplant, the alpha-beta T cells came out of several hundred graft clones that had expanded. When one year had passed after transplant, most T-cell counts and diversity came from newly produced T cells. Recipient T cells and thymic progenitors that survived gave rise to the high TCRbeta diversity observed at day 60 in some patients.

Germline lookup yields CDR1 DFQATT and CDR2 SNEGSKA (reference sequence). This CDR3 has 15 amino acids. Trimming took off 2 bases at V and 0 bases at J, with 8 bases between the two ends. Preparation of the TCRbeta library involved a method that used unique molecular identifiers. MiXCR, run by TCRdb on the PCR reads, gives a single entry per CDR3 protein. The table lists around 300,000 distinct CDR3 sequences, more than 20% of them singletons. The starting material was PBMCs, mostly from graft donor cells, obtained 180 days after TCRalphabeta/CD19-depleted stem cell transplant. The receptor was isolated from a male patient younger than 18 who had a stem cell transplant for acute lymphoblastic leukemia, so the T cells may come from the graft donor. The chain recombines TRBV20-1 with TRBJ2-6, with D uncertain. The CDR3 loop reads CSARRSSSGANVLTF. The DNA for the CDR3 is TGCAGTGCTAGAAGGTCTAGCTCTGGGGCCAACGTCCTGACTTTC.